These 28 T cell receptor beta chains were sequenced from one sample in a study of shared clonotypes between healthy human individuals. The data were produced by immunoSEQ multiplex PCR, yet TCRdb's version contains in-frame clones alone and is incomplete. The table shows more than 2,000,000 clones, with more than 80% occurring only once. Specimen: naive CD4+ T cells sorted from blood. Subset specified: CD45RA+ positively selected. The source is a young man in good health.

The V gene is TRBV7-2, the J gene TRBJ2-3, with 9 bases lining up with TRBD2. CDR1 is SGHTA and CDR2 is FQGNSA in the germline V gene. V lost 3 bases to trimming and J lost 3 bases; unmatched junction nucleotides: 10. The CDR3 has 17 residues. The CDR3 spells CASSLVASGIGTDTQYF. CDR3 DNA sequence: TGTGCCAGCAGCTTGGTTGCTAGCGGGATAGGTACAGATACGCAGTATTTT.

A remark on this clone: The same CDR3 can be traced to other DNA sequences in this sample. The chain employs TRBV7-2 and TRBJ2-2; D gene unclear. The CDR3 spans 12 residues. The germline gives CDR1 SGHTA, CDR2 FQGNSA. The V end was cut by 5 bases, the J end by 1 base, with 2 bases between. The CDR3 region has the DNA TGTGCCAGCAGCAGGAACACCGGGGAGCTGTTTTTT. Translating gives CASSRNTGELFF. The full variable domain, its missing parts supplied by reference TRBV7-2 and TRBJ2-2, is GAGVSQSPSNKVTEKGKDVELRCDPISGHTALYWYRQSLGQGLEFLIYFQGNSAPDKSGLPSDRFSAERTGGSVSTLTIQRTQQEDSAVYLCASSRNTGELFFGEGSRLTVL.

To note about this clone: Likely a read error: the CDR3 ends without its conserved phenylalanine or tryptophan. No DNA is shown, since the ends of the CDR3 on it are uncertain; the CDR3 is the one TCRdb lists. The rearrangement uses TRBV6-6 and TRBJ1-4; TRBD1, the table's D call, lacks a check against the DNA. Termini included, the CDR3 measures 10 amino acids. Germline CDR1 is MNHNY and CDR2 is SVGAGI (reference sequence). CDR3: CASSYAGIIS.

The CDR3 region has the DNA TGTGCCAGCAGCGACCGCCTAGCGGCCTCCTACAATGAGCAGTTCTTC. As protein: CASSDRLAASYNEQFF. The rearrangement uses TRBV2 and TRBJ2-1; 7 bases agree with TRBD2. Looked up from germline, CDR1 is SNHLY and CDR2 is FYNNEI. The CDR3 contains 16 residues. The junction had 8 bases not matched to a gene; V was cut back by 6 bases and J by 0 bases.

CDR3 sequence reads: CASSLISGQGGNTIYF. The DNA of the CDR3 is TGTGCCAGCAGCTTAATCTCCGGACAGGGTGGAAACACCATATATTTT. The V and J genes are TRBV7-2 and TRBJ1-3; 8 bases align to TRBD1. CDR3 length equals 16 residues. Trimming cost V 2 bases and J 3 bases; bases outside gene matches: 6. CDR1 SGHTA and CDR2 FQGNSA come from the germline V gene.

The rearrangement links TRBV7-9 to TRBJ2-1; TRBD2 might be the D (6 bases). Per germline, CDR1 SEHNR and CDR2 FQNEAQ (reference sequence). Trimming shortened V by 6 bases and J by 0 bases, and 15 bases separated the two germline ends. This CDR3 comprises 16 residues. CDR3 region: CASRMFSGSSYNEQFF. The CDR3, as DNA: TGTGCCAGCAGGATGTTTAGCGGAAGCTCCTACAATGAGCAGTTCTTC.

For this clone: Other DNA sequences from this sample encode an identical CDR3 as well. The chain has TRBV5-1 and TRBJ1-5; TRBD1 might be the D (6 bases). Trimming took 2 bases from V and 6 from J, leaving 12 bases between them. The CDR3 loop spans 14 amino acids. Per germline, CDR1 SGHRS and CDR2 YFSETQ. As DNA, the CDR3 is TGCGCCAGCAGCTTAGGAGGGGGAGGTCAGCCCCAGCATTTT. It is translated as CASSLGGGGQPQHF.

Details on this clone: Other DNA sequences in this sample translate to the same CDR3. The chain recombines TRBV5-4 with TRBJ1-1; tentative D call: TRBD1 (6 bases). The CDR3 runs to 15 residues. Germline V gene sequence: CDR1 SGHNT, CDR2 YYREEE (reference sequence). The germline V and J ends were trimmed by 0 bases and 1 base, with 10 bases remaining between them. This CDR3 is CASSLGGPGNTEAFF. As DNA, the CDR3 is TGTGCCAGCAGCTTGGGGGGGCCGGGGAACACTGAAGCTTTCTTT.

Details on this clone: The same CDR3 arises from other DNA sequences in this sample as well. The V call is TRBV7-2, the J call TRBJ1-1, with 7 bases fitting TRBD1. J gave up 5 bases and V 5 bases, and 5 bases lay outside the gene matches. CDR1 and CDR2 from the germline V gene are SGHTA and FQGNSA. The CDR3 contains 13 residues. The chain's CDR3 is CASSLDRVTEAFF. The CDR3 coding sequence is TGTGCCAGCAGCCTTGACAGGGTAACTGAAGCTTTCTTT.

This clone occurred once. This chain uses TRBV7-2 with TRBJ2-1, with a tentative D call TRBD2 (6 bases). The germline CDR1 and CDR2 sequences are SGHTA and FQGNSA. The CDR3 has 15 amino acids. Trimming shortened V by 5 bases and J by 3 bases, and 14 bases separated the two germline ends. For the CDR3, the DNA is TGTGCCAGCAGCGCTGGGAGGTCTTACTACAATGAGCAGTTCTTC. This encodes CASSAGRSYYNEQFF.

The V gene is TRBV6-1, the J gene TRBJ2-5; 9 bases line up with TRBD2. The CDR3 runs 17 residues. Germline CDR1 reads MNHNS; CDR2 reads SASEGT. V shed 4 bases, J shed 4 bases, and the junction held 13 bases outside the gene matches. CDR3 loop: CASSGFRGRESGETQYF. DNA of the CDR3: TGTGCCAGCAGTGGATTTCGCGGGAGGGAGAGTGGAGAGACCCAGTACTTC.

This clone was found once. The V call is TRBV5-1, the J call TRBJ2-7; tentatively, D is TRBD1 or TRBD2 (6 bases each). Germline CDR1 is SGHRS and CDR2 is YFSETQ. This CDR3 spans 14 amino acids. V was cut by 4 bases and J by 1 base, with 12 bases left in between. The CDR3 bases are TGCGCCAGCAGCGCGGGGACAAATTCCTACGAGCAGTACTTC. It encodes CASSAGTNSYEQYF.

The chain couples TRBV30 to TRBJ2-4; D unclear. V lost 5 bases and J 9 bases, leaving 11 bases between the germline ends. Germline assignment: CDR1 GTSNPN and CDR2 SVGIG (reference sequence). This CDR3 is 11 amino acids long. The CDR3 reads CAWSASGIQYF. The CDR3 coding sequence is TGTGCCTGGTCCGCATCTGGCATTCAGTACTTC.

The V call is TRBV6-5, the J call TRBJ2-3; D is ambiguous. CDR3 length: 12 amino acids. Per the germline V gene, CDR1 is MNHEY and CDR2 is SVGAGI. V shed 8 bases and J shed 5 bases, with 11 bases lying between them. CDR3 nucleotide sequence: TGTGCCAGCGGGCGTGCCGAAGATACGCAGTATTTT. Protein product: CASGRAEDTQYF.

The rearrangement joins TRBV7-2 to TRBJ1-2; a weak D match, TRBD1 (5 bases). The CDR3 contains 14 residues. Trimming left V 4 bases short and J 7 bases short, with 16 bases between. CDR1 is SGHTA and CDR2 is FQGNSA in the germline V gene. Here the CDR3 DNA reads TGTGCCAGCAGCTGGCCGGCAGGGTTTAGTGGCTACACCTTC. Protein sequence: CASSWPAGFSGYTF.

This chain joins TRBV28 and TRBJ2-5; possibly TRBD2 for D (7 bases). The CDR3 is 11 amino acids. V was clipped by 8 bases and J by 5 bases, with 9 bases between them. CDR1 MDHEN and CDR2 SYDVKM come from the germline V gene. Here the CDR3 reads CASRGAETQYF. CDR3 DNA sequence: TGTGCCAGCCGGGGGGCTGAGACCCAGTACTTC.

This rearrangement joins TRBV5-1 to TRBJ1-5; TRBD1 matches at 9 bases. CDR3 length: 14 residues. The germline gives CDR1 SGHRS, CDR2 YFSETQ. Trimming at V came to 0 bases and at J to 6 bases, leaving 1 base not matched to a gene. The CDR3, as DNA: TGCGCCAGCAGCTTGGGGGACAGGGCTCAGCCCCAGCATTTT. Translating gives CASSLGDRAQPQHF.

The chain couples TRBV5-1 to TRBJ2-2, with TRBD2 identical over 9 bases. This CDR3 is 17 amino acids long. With V trimmed by 3 bases and J by 2 bases, 8 bases remained unmatched. The germline V gene has CDR1 SGHRS and CDR2 YFSETQ. CDR3 sequence reads: CASSWISGRDNTGELFF. The CDR3, as DNA: TGCGCCAGCAGCTGGATTAGCGGGAGAGATAACACCGGGGAGCTGTTTTTT.

The chain combines TRBV6-6 with TRBJ2-7; 8 bases are a match to TRBD1. CDR1 is MNHNY, CDR2 SVGAGI, per germline (reference sequence). The CDR3 is 15 amino acids. The ends lost 6 bases at V and 2 bases at J; junction bases unmatched: 9. Here the CDR3 reads CASRPNRGIAYEQYF. As DNA, the CDR3 is TGTGCCAGCAGACCCAACAGGGGGATCGCCTACGAGCAGTACTTC.

The rearrangement uses TRBV6-5 and TRBJ2-3, with unresolved D. Looked up from germline, CDR1 is MNHEY and CDR2 is SVGAGI. The CDR3 has 13 amino acids. The ends were cut back, 5 bases at V and 4 bases at J, with 10 bases in the middle. CDR3 amino acids: CASSPRVPDTQYF. The CDR3 DNA sequence: TGTGCCAGCAGTCCAAGAGTCCCAGATACGCAGTATTTT.

This clone was seen just once. V is TRBV7-9 and J is TRBJ2-3, with TRBD1 matching 8 bases. CDR1 SEHNR and CDR2 FQNEAQ come from the germline V gene (reference sequence). V lost 4 bases and J lost 2; bases outside the gene matches: 8. The CDR3 consists of 16 residues. CDR3 nucleotides: TGTGCCAGCAGCTGGGACAGGCACCCACTCACAGATACGCAGTATTTT. Encoded protein: CASSWDRHPLTDTQYF.

In regard to this clone: The same CDR3 also results from other DNA sequences found in this sample. The chain couples TRBV6-1 to TRBJ1-3; D is undetermined. V gave up 3 bases and J gave up 4 bases, with 10 bases separating them. Germline CDR1 is MNHNS and CDR2 is SASEGT. CDR3 length equals 14 residues. The CDR3 DNA follows: TGTGCCAGCAGTGACGGGCGATCGGGAAACACCATATATTTT. Its protein is CASSDGRSGNTIYF.

The chain recombines TRBV2 with TRBJ2-2, with 7 bases matching TRBD1. Unmatched junction bases numbered 3, after V lost 7 bases and J lost 1 base. Germline loops: CDR1 SNHLY, CDR2 FYNNEI. CDR3 length: 14 amino acids. The CDR3 coding sequence is TGTGCCAGCAAAGACAGGGAGAACACCGGGGAGCTGTTTTTT. Translation gives CASKDRENTGELFF.

This rearrangement joins TRBV2 to TRBJ1-4; a possible D gene is TRBD1 (5 bases). Germline-derived CDR1 and CDR2 are SNHLY and FYNNEI. Trimming pared 10 bases from V and 5 bases from J, leaving 14 bases between. The CDR3 is 13 residues long. This CDR3 reads CATSGRRNEKLFF. The CDR3 DNA reads as TGTGCCACCTCGGGACGGCGAAATGAAAAACTGTTTTTT.

The V and J genes are TRBV5-5 and TRBJ2-5; 8 bases align to TRBD2. J lost 3 bases, V lost 4 bases, and 5 bases had no gene match. Germline lookup yields CDR1 SGHKS and CDR2 YYEKEE (reference sequence). This CDR3 has 14 residues. The CDR3 coding sequence is TGTGCCAGCAGCCCGGGACTAGTGGAAGAGACCCAGTACTTC. It specifies CASSPGLVEETQYF.

For the CDR3, the DNA is TGTGCCAGCAGTGGGGGCGCAAACTATGGCTACACCTTC. Encoded protein: CASSGGANYGYTF. The chain is built from TRBV6-1 and TRBJ1-2; weak D call: TRBD1 (5 bases). CDR1 and CDR2 (germline): MNHNS, SASEGT. The V gene lost 4 bases and the J gene lost 2 bases, with 8 bases spanning the gap. The CDR3 consists of 13 residues.

This chain's CDR3 is CAFRALTGAVEQFF. The CDR3 DNA reads as TGTGCCTTCCGGGCTCTCACGGGGGCGGTTGAGCAGTTCTTC. The V call is TRBV5-4, the J call TRBJ2-1; D could derive from TRBD1 or TRBD2 (6 bases each). The ends were cut back, 10 bases at V and 9 bases at J, with 23 bases in the middle. Germline assignment: CDR1 SGHNT and CDR2 YYREEE (reference sequence). The CDR3 spans 14 residues.

The DNA for the CDR3 is TGTGCCAGCAGTGATGAAGGGGATGGAACTGAAGCTTTCTTT. It translates to CASSDEGDGTEAFF. J is TRBJ1-1 and V is TRBV2, with D tentatively TRBD1 (5 bases). Trimming removed 3 bases at V and 5 bases at J, with 13 bases between. The CDR3 is 14 residues long. The V gene's germline CDR1 is SNHLY and CDR2 FYNNEI.